These 6 T cell receptor beta chains were sequenced from one sample in a study of blood T cell repertoires in COVID-19. TCRdb's copy holds only in-frame clones and misses some; the assay was immunoSEQ multiplex PCR. The table has around 250,000 clones, around 87% seen once. Source material: PBMCs or T cells enriched from blood (not recorded which). These receptors were obtained from a woman aged 45 to 65 who had recovered from COVID-19.

This chain links TRBV15 with TRBJ2-7; a weak D match, TRBD2 (5 bases). V was shortened by 1 base and J by 2 bases, with 12 bases between the two germline ends. This CDR3 is built from 15 residues. Looked up from germline, CDR1 is LNHNV and CDR2 is YYDKDF (reference sequence). The CDR3 region is CATSRGKAGTYEQYF. CDR3 DNA: TGTGCCACCAGCAGAGGAAAGGCGGGCACCTACGAGCAGTACTTC.

The J gene is TRBJ2-7, the V gene TRBV5-8; D gene uncertain. The V end lost 0 bases, the J end lost 0 bases, and 13 bases lay between the germline ends. The length of the CDR3 is 16 residues. In germline, CDR1 is SGHTS, CDR2 YDEGEE. The CDR3 protein is CASSLAFRSSSYEQYF. CDR3 sequence (DNA): TGTGCCAGCAGCTTGGCATTTAGGAGTAGCTCCTACGAGCAGTACTTC.

V usage is TRBV27 and J usage is TRBJ2-7, with 8 bases fitting TRBD2. Germline-derived CDR1 and CDR2 are MNHEY and SMNVEV (reference sequence). After removal of 0 bases from V and 2 bases from J, the junction contained 3 bases not matched to a gene. CDR3 size: 15 residues. This chain's CDR3 is CASSLSGGGPYEQYF. The CDR3 coding sequence is TGTGCCAGCAGTTTATCCGGGGGGGGGCCCTACGAGCAGTACTTC.

The chain couples TRBV7-9 to TRBJ1-5, with a possible D match to TRBD1 (5 bases). The CDR3 totals 15 residues. Looked up from germline, CDR1 is SEHNR and CDR2 is FQNEAQ (reference sequence). Trimming pared 3 bases from V and 0 bases from J, leaving 9 bases between. The CDR3 region is CASSFSGGSNQPQHF. Here the CDR3 DNA reads TGTGCCAGCAGCTTCAGCGGGGGTAGCAATCAGCCCCAGCATTTT.

This clone was counted once. Other DNA sequences in the same sample also yield this CDR3. V and J are TRBV5-1 and TRBJ2-7; 9 bases are a match to TRBD1. Trimming took 4 bases from V and 2 from J; bases not matched to a gene: 10. CDR1 is SGHRS and CDR2 is YFSETQ in the germline V gene. This CDR3 contains 16 residues. CDR3 DNA: TGCGCCAGCAGCGGACCGGGACAGGGTAGACCCTACGAGCAGTACTTC. It encodes CASSGPGQGRPYEQYF.

The chain uses TRBV29-1 and TRBJ2-1, with TRBD2 matching over 13 bases. V lost 5 bases and J lost 7; bases outside the gene matches: 8. Germline CDR1 SQVTM, CDR2 ANQGSEA. CDR3 size: 15 residues. The CDR3 reads CSVRTSGSLWNEQFF. DNA for the CDR3: TGCAGCGTTCGGACTAGCGGGAGTTTGTGGAATGAGCAGTTCTTC.